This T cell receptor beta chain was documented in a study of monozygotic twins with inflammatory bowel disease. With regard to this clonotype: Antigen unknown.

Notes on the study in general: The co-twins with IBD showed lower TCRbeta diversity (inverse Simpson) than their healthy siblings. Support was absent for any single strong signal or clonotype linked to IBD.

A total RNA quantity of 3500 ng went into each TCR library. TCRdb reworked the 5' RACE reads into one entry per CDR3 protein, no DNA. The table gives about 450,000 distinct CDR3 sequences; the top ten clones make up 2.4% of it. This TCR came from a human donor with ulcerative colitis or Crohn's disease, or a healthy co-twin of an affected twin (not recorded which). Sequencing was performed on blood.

Here the CDR3 reads CASSKRLAGAYEQYF. The chain links TRBV6-1 to TRBJ2-7; the TCRdb D gene call, TRBD2, has no DNA to confirm it. CDR1 and CDR2 from the germline V gene are MNHNS and SASEGT. CDR3 length: 15 amino acids.